The 23 T cell receptor beta chains below come from one sample, sequenced in a study of beta chain features in type 1 diabetes. The whole isolated RNA underwent reverse transcription, so sequencing captured expressed TCRB transcripts. Clones were read by immunoSEQ multiplex PCR, and TCRdb kept only the in-frame ones, dropping some. The profile shows 250,000 or so clones, around 68% of them singletons. What was sequenced was naive CD4+ T cells from blood. The receptor source for this set is a man in his thirties or forties in good health.

Only a few counts were recorded for this clone. The V call is TRBV11-2, the J call TRBJ2-3, with a tentative D call TRBD1 (6 bases). In germline, CDR1 is SGHAT, CDR2 FQNNGV. V was clipped by 4 bases and J by 1 base, with 9 bases between them. The CDR3 is 14 residues long. The CDR3 here is CASSWTDRTDTQYF. The CDR3 region has the DNA TGTGCCAGCAGCTGGACAGACCGCACAGATACGCAGTATTTT.

The gene calls are TRBV30 and TRBJ2-1; D is unresolved. Germline CDR1 and CDR2: GTSNPN and SVGIG (reference sequence). Trimming cost V 1 base and J 10 bases, with 11 bases left between them. The CDR3 length is 12 residues. The DNA for the CDR3 is TGTGCCTGGAGTGGGGGTCGGGTAGAGCAGTTCTTC. Translating gives CAWSGGRVEQFF.

This clone was observed a handful of times. This chain joins TRBV28 and TRBJ2-2; D is unclear. V lost 6 bases and J lost 7, with 9 bases in between. From germline, CDR1 is MDHEN and CDR2 SYDVKM. The CDR3 runs to 12 residues. CDR3 in DNA: TGTGCCAGCAGCCTCTCCGGCGGGGAGCTGTTTTTT. Residues: CASSLSGGELFF.

A remark on this clone: One end of the junction varies from germline; a read error may be responsible. The chain is built from TRBV28 and TRBJ2-7; TRBD1 matches 11 bases. Germline V CDR1 and CDR2: MDHEN, SYDVKM. The CDR3 extends over 12 amino acids. The CDR3 here is CAHGTGGYEQYF. In nucleotides, the CDR3 is TGCGCCCACGGGACAGGGGGCTACGAGCAGTACTTC.

The V call is TRBV6-5, the J call TRBJ2-5; tentative D call: TRBD1 (6 bases). V was shortened by 5 bases and J by 2 bases, with 6 bases between the two germline ends. This CDR3 has 12 residues. Germline-derived CDR1 and CDR2 are MNHEY and SVGAGI. CDR3 in DNA: TGTGCCAGCAGTGGACAGCAAGAGACCCAGTACTTC. Its translation is CASSGQQETQYF.

Regarding this clone: Other DNA sequences in the same sample also yield this CDR3. This chain connects TRBV30 to TRBJ1-3; no definite D call. The V gene's germline CDR1 is GTSNPN and CDR2 SVGIG (reference sequence). Between the trimmed V and J ends, which lost 3 bases and 0 bases, there was a span of 3 bases. CDR3 size: 12 residues. The CDR3 DNA is TGTGCCTGGAGCAGCTCTGGAAACACCATATATTTT. It is translated as CAWSSSGNTIYF.

The gene calls are TRBV7-2 and TRBJ2-3; D perhaps matches TRBD1 (5 bases). The length of the CDR3 is 15 residues. The V gene lost 1 base and the J gene lost 5 bases, with 13 bases spanning the gap. The V gene's germline CDR1 is SGHTA and CDR2 FQGNSA. In DNA, the CDR3 is TGTGCCAGCAGCTTAGAAGGGGCACCTCAAGATACGCAGTATTTT. Protein product: CASSLEGAPQDTQYF.

The rearrangement uses TRBV29-1 and TRBJ2-1; 11 nucleotides match TRBD2. V dropped 4 bases and J dropped 8; count of bases not matched to a gene: 19. This CDR3 has 18 residues. Germline V gives CDR1 SQVTM, CDR2 ANQGSEA. The CDR3 loop is CSVAGTVGVLAGGDEQFF. As DNA, the CDR3 is TGCAGCGTTGCGGGGACCGTCGGGGTGCTAGCGGGAGGAGATGAGCAGTTCTTC.

This chain links TRBV7-2 with TRBJ2-1; 11 positions match TRBD2. The germline V gene encodes CDR1 SGHTA and CDR2 FQGNSA. The CDR3 is 18 residues long. Unmatched junction bases numbered 12, after V lost 0 bases and J lost 8 bases. CDR3 region: CASSLAQAASGRLDEQFF. CDR3 DNA sequence: TGTGCCAGCAGCTTAGCGCAGGCGGCTAGCGGGAGGTTGGATGAGCAGTTCTTC.

This chain connects TRBV6-5 to TRBJ2-1; D unclear. Germline V CDR1 and CDR2: MNHEY, SVGAGI. The length of the CDR3 is 15 residues. V gave up 5 bases and J gave up 0 bases, with 11 bases separating them. The CDR3 loop is CASSQSQSSYNEQFF. CDR3 bases: TGTGCCAGCAGTCAGAGTCAGAGCTCCTACAATGAGCAGTTCTTC.

V gene TRBV30 combines with J gene TRBJ2-5, with TRBD2 as a possible D gene (6 bases). The CDR3 loop spans 13 amino acids. Germline V gene sequence: CDR1 GTSNPN, CDR2 SVGIG (reference sequence). V lost 5 bases, J lost 4 bases, and 14 bases lay in between. CDR3 DNA sequence: TGTGCCTGGGACCTAGCGAGAGGAGAGACCCAGTACTTC. Translated: CAWDLARGETQYF.

V gene TRBV9 combines with J gene TRBJ2-1; TRBD2 is a possible D gene (6 bases). The CDR3 is 16 residues long. The V gene lost 1 base and the J gene lost 6 bases, with 17 bases spanning the gap. CDR1 and CDR2 (germline): SGDLS, YYNGEE. CDR3 sequence: CASSVRSGGQGNEQFF. CDR3 in DNA: TGTGCCAGCAGCGTAAGGTCCGGAGGGCAGGGCAATGAGCAGTTCTTC.

This clone was seen a handful of times. The V call is TRBV27, the J call TRBJ2-7; no firm D call. CDR1 and CDR2 from the germline V gene are MNHEY and SMNVEV (reference sequence). The CDR3 runs to 13 residues. V was pared by 8 bases and J by 6 bases, with 17 bases between. The CDR3 reads CASAPNPRAEQYF. CDR3 DNA sequence: TGTGCCAGCGCTCCTAACCCGCGTGCCGAGCAGTACTTC.

A remark on this clone: In the same sample, other DNA sequences code for this CDR3. The V call is TRBV7-9, the J call TRBJ2-7, with 9 bases fitting TRBD2. With 6 bases clipped from V and 4 bases from J, the junction kept 7 bases outside the gene matches. Germline loops: CDR1 SEHNR, CDR2 FQNEAQ (reference sequence). The CDR3 totals 14 residues. In DNA form, the CDR3 reads TGTGCCAGCAGTTCACTAGCGGGTTCTTACGAGCAGTACTTC. Translation gives CASSSLAGSYEQYF.

The rearrangement links TRBV5-1 to TRBJ2-5; D ambiguous. With 3 bases removed from V and 4 bases from J, the gap between germline ends came to 13 bases. This CDR3 contains 14 residues. Germline-derived CDR1 and CDR2 are SGHRS and YFSETQ. The CDR3 sequence: CASSSLGPTETQYF. The CDR3 coding sequence is TGCGCCAGCAGCTCGCTGGGCCCGACAGAGACCCAGTACTTC.

The gene calls are TRBV6-6 and TRBJ1-5; tentatively, D is TRBD1 (5 bases). There are 14 residues in the CDR3. Germline loops: CDR1 MNHNY, CDR2 SVGAGI (reference sequence). Between the trimmed V and J ends, which lost 2 bases and 7 bases, there was a span of 12 bases. The CDR3 region has the DNA TGTGCCAGCAGTTACGGGGGGACCGAGCAGCCCCAGCATTTT. Amino acid sequence: CASSYGGTEQPQHF.

The chain links TRBV25-1 to TRBJ2-7; D not resolved. Looked up from germline, CDR1 is MGHDK and CDR2 is SYGVNS. The germline V and J ends were trimmed by 2 bases and 2 bases, with 16 bases remaining between them. The CDR3 runs 16 residues. CDR3 sequence (DNA): TGTGCCAGCAGTGAAGGTGGGCCACCCAAAGCCTACGAGCAGTACTTC. Its protein product is CASSEGGPPKAYEQYF.

The V and J genes are TRBV5-4 and TRBJ2-5; no firm D call. CDR3 length: 14 amino acids. Germline loops: CDR1 SGHNT, CDR2 YYREEE (reference sequence). The V end lost 4 bases, the J end lost 4 bases, and 14 bases lay between the germline ends. The CDR3 reads CASSPKTYGETQYF. The CDR3 DNA reads TGTGCCAGCAGCCCAAAGACTTACGGAGAGACCCAGTACTTC.

V usage is TRBV11-2 and J usage is TRBJ2-5; D is undetermined. Per germline, CDR1 SGHAT and CDR2 FQNNGV. The CDR3 is made up of 12 amino acids. V lost 3 bases, J lost 5 bases, and 7 bases lay in between. This CDR3 reads CASSFRAETQYF. The CDR3 region has the DNA TGTGCCAGCAGCTTTAGGGCTGAGACCCAGTACTTC. Based on the CDR3 plus reference TRBV11-2 and TRBJ2-5, the full variable domain is EAGVAQSPRYKIIEKRQSVAFWCNPISGHATLYWYQQILGQGPKLLIQFQNNGVVDDSQLPKDRFSAERLKGVDSTLKIQPAKLEDSAVYLCASSFRAETQYFGPGTRLLVL.

The V gene is TRBV7-2, the J gene TRBJ2-1, with TRBD2 identical over 9 bases. The germline CDR1 and CDR2 sequences are SGHTA and FQGNSA. V lost 1 base to trimming and J lost 9 bases; unmatched junction nucleotides: 7. The CDR3 runs to 15 residues. CDR3 protein: CASSLGVSGSSEQFF. The DNA for the CDR3 is TGTGCCAGCAGCTTAGGGGTTAGCGGGAGTAGTGAGCAGTTCTTC.

The genes are TRBV19 and TRBJ2-1, with 8 bases identical to TRBD1. Looked up from germline, CDR1 is LNHDA and CDR2 is SQIVND (reference sequence). The CDR3 totals 15 residues. Unmatched junction bases numbered 5, after V lost 3 bases and J lost 4 bases. The CDR3 is CASSIGTGRYNEQFF. The CDR3 nucleotides read TGTGCCAGTAGTATCGGGACAGGCCGATACAATGAGCAGTTCTTC.

The chain combines TRBV9 with TRBJ2-1; tentatively, D is TRBD2 (6 bases). Germline-derived CDR1 and CDR2 are SGDLS and YYNGEE. This CDR3 comprises 13 residues. Trimming left V 5 bases short and J 10 bases short, with 16 bases between. The CDR3 DNA reads TGTGCCAGCAGTTCACGGGAGAGAGGGGAGCAGTTCTTC. Encoded protein: CASSSRERGEQFF.

This clone was seen more than once but under ten times. The chain employs TRBV29-1 and TRBJ2-7, with unresolved D. Germline CDR1 reads SQVTM; CDR2 reads ANQGSEA. The V gene lost 5 bases and the J gene lost 3 bases, with 11 bases spanning the gap. This CDR3 is built from 12 residues. CDR3: CSVSVGNYEQYF. The CDR3 region has the DNA TGCAGCGTTTCAGTGGGAAACTACGAGCAGTACTTC.